The present entry profiles one T cell receptor (beta chain) with its context. Original analysis: Nucleated cell number was recorded as an estimate derived from reference gene primer amplification. Libraries were prepared by immunoSEQ multiplex PCR; TCRdb keeps only in-frame clonotypes and omits some of them. For V, J and clone size, that table is used; D and trimming come from the DNA. The sample yields roughly 440,000 clones, roughly 88% seen once. The sample originates from a study of blood T cell repertoires in COVID-19. Per germline, CDR1 SGHNT and CDR2 YYREEE (reference sequence). The CDR3 spans 16 residues. V gave up 3 bases and J gave up 6 bases; unmatched junction bases: 8. Followed longitudinally, the Seattle patients had been enrolled during active infection.

Sequencing was performed on peripheral blood. This sequence originates from a woman aged 45-59 years with COVID-19, enrolled during active disease. The V and J genes are TRBV5-4 and TRBJ2-3; TRBD2 aligns across 12 bases. The CDR3 loop reads CASSSGASGGADTQYF. The CDR3 nucleotides are TGTGCCAGCAGCTCTGGGGCTAGCGGGGGGGCGGATACGCAGTATTTT. Looking up the rest from reference TRBV5-4 and TRBJ2-3 gives the full variable domain: ETGVTQSPTHLIKTRGQQVTLRCSSQSGHNTVSWYQQALGQGPQFIFQYYREEENGRGNFPPRFSGLQFPNYSSELNVNALELDDSALYLCASSSGASGGADTQYFGPGTRLTVL.